The 29 T cell receptor beta chains below come from one sample, sequenced in a study of cytomegalovirus exposure and HLA in healthy donors. In the PCR, 60 Vbeta and 13 Jbeta primers were used. TCRdb keeps only in-frame clones here, not all; method: immunoSEQ multiplex PCR. The sample includes 100,000 to 150,000 clones, 76% seen only once; the top ten take less than 2%. Sequenced material: PBMCs. These receptors were collected from a man aged 45 to 65 in good health and CMV-seronegative.

In its sample, this clone was seen once. The chain couples TRBV4-3 to TRBJ1-6, with a possible D match to TRBD1 (6 bases). Germline V lookup: CDR1 LGHNA, CDR2 YSLEER. The V gene lost 3 bases and the J gene lost 7 bases, with 13 bases spanning the gap. This CDR3 is 15 amino acids long. The CDR3 spells CASSQREGGNSPLHF. The CDR3 coding sequence is TGCGCCAGCAGCCAGAGGGAGGGGGGGAATTCACCCCTCCACTTT.

This sequence joins TRBV18 and TRBJ1-6; 7 positions match TRBD1. V dropped 3 bases and J dropped 10; count of bases not matched to a gene: 9. Per the germline V gene, CDR1 is KGHSH and CDR2 is LQKENI. The CDR3 spans 15 residues. CDR3 coding DNA: TGTGCCAGCTCACCGTTTGAGGGGGCCCACTCACCCCTCCACTTT. This encodes CASSPFEGAHSPLHF.

The gene calls are TRBV21-1 and TRBJ2-7; whether TRBD1, the table's D call, matches the DNA was not checked. TRBV21-1 is designated a pseudogene. CDR3 length equals 16 residues. CDR3 region: CASSKDVVTYYYEQYF. In nucleotides, the CDR3 is TGTGCCAGCAGCAAAGACGTCGTCACATATTACTACGAGCAGTACTTC.

This clone was counted between two and nine times. The V gene is TRBV5-1, the J gene TRBJ2-7; D remains ambiguous. The CDR3 loop spans 14 amino acids. CDR1 SGHRS and CDR2 YFSETQ come from the germline V gene. Trimming removed 0 bases at V and 2 bases at J, with 9 bases between. The CDR3: CASSLVGQAYEQYF. CDR3 DNA: TGCGCCAGCAGCTTGGTTGGCCAAGCCTACGAGCAGTACTTC.

This chain uses TRBV7-8 with TRBJ2-1, with TRBD1 matching 12 bases. V gave up 1 base and J gave up 5 bases; unmatched junction bases: 3. The CDR3 length is 16 residues. Per the germline V gene, CDR1 is SGHVS and CDR2 is FQNEAQ. CDR3 DNA sequence: TGTGCCAGCAGCTTAGGAGGGACAGGGGGCAACAATGAGCAGTTCTTC. Its protein is CASSLGGTGGNNEQFF.

The rearrangement joins TRBV29-1 to TRBJ2-5; the D is unclear. CDR3 length: 11 residues. The V gene lost 1 base and the J gene lost 11 bases, with 11 bases spanning the gap. Germline V gives CDR1 SQVTM, CDR2 ANQGSEA. CDR3 loop: CSVEAASEQYF. CDR3 sequence (DNA): TGCAGCGTTGAAGCGGCTTCGGAGCAGTACTTC.

This rearrangement joins TRBV5-6 to TRBJ1-1; D gene uncertain. The CDR3 runs to 13 residues. The V gene lost 4 bases and the J gene lost 1 base, with 8 bases spanning the gap. Germline V gene lookup returns CDR1 SGHDT and CDR2 YYEEEE. Here the CDR3 DNA reads TGTGCCAGCAGCCTAACAGAGAACACTGAAGCTTTCTTT. Protein sequence: CASSLTENTEAFF.

A single count supports this clone. The V call is TRBV5-4, the J call TRBJ2-7, with 7 bases that match TRBD2. The CDR3 is 14 amino acids. Germline V CDR1 and CDR2: SGHNT, YYREEE (reference sequence). J was trimmed by 0 bases and V by 4 bases; bases with no gene match: 4. The CDR3 DNA sequence: TGTGCCAGCAGCCTCCTAGCGGACTCCTACGAGCAGTACTTC. It specifies CASSLLADSYEQYF.

The sample holds a few counts of this clone. The V and J genes are TRBV7-6 and TRBJ2-2; TRBD1 matches 12 bases. V was clipped by 5 bases and J by 7 bases; unmatched bases: 8. In germline, CDR1 is SGHVS, CDR2 FNYEAQ. CDR3 length: 16 residues. The chain's CDR3 is CASSPRDRGPNGELFF. DNA of the CDR3: TGTGCCAGCAGCCCCCGGGACAGGGGGCCGAACGGGGAGCTGTTTTTT.

The V call is TRBV5-1, the J call TRBJ1-2; 8 positions agree with TRBD1. The CDR3 has 15 residues. V trimming: 4 bases; J trimming: 6 bases; junction bases outside the gene matches: 11. CDR1 is SGHRS, CDR2 YFSETQ, per germline. The DNA for the CDR3 is TGCGCCAGCAGCACCGAACCTCAGGGGGCGGATGGCTACACCTTC. Amino acid sequence: CASSTEPQGADGYTF.

This clone appeared a few times. The J gene is TRBJ2-2, the V gene TRBV7-3, with unresolved D. The CDR3 sequence is 16 residues long. Trimming took off 1 base at V and 8 bases at J, with 17 bases between the two ends. Per the germline V gene, CDR1 is SGHTA and CDR2 is FQGTGA. DNA of the CDR3: TGTGCCAGCAGCTTAAACGATCGAGGCGTTGGAGGGGAGCTGTTTTTT. The encoded protein is CASSLNDRGVGGELFF.

The gene calls are TRBV19 and TRBJ2-1; D perhaps matches TRBD1 (6 bases). Trimming took off 5 bases at V and 2 bases at J, with 16 bases between the two ends. The CDR3 totals 16 residues. Germline V gene lookup returns CDR1 LNHDA and CDR2 SQIVND (reference sequence). The CDR3 DNA reads TGTGCCAGTAGTTCTTTTGAAGGGGGAGCCTACAATGAGCAGTTCTTC. As protein: CASSSFEGGAYNEQFF.

The chain is built from TRBV5-1 and TRBJ2-1; D uncertain. CDR1 is SGHRS and CDR2 is YFSETQ in the germline V gene. This CDR3 contains 12 residues. V lost 0 bases, J lost 8 bases, and 6 bases lay in between. The CDR3: CASSLGSYEQFF. In DNA, the CDR3 is TGCGCCAGCAGCTTGGGGAGTTATGAGCAGTTCTTC. Supplemented by reference TRBV5-1 and TRBJ2-1, the full variable domain reads KAGVTQTPRYLIKTRGQQVTLSCSPISGHRSVSWYQQTPGQGLQFLFEYFSETQRNKGNFPGRFSGRQFSNSRSEMNVSTLELGDSALYLCASSLGSYEQFFGPGTRLTVL.

V is TRBV30 and J is TRBJ1-5, with a weak D call TRBD1 (5 bases). Germline-derived CDR1 and CDR2 are GTSNPN and SVGIG (reference sequence). The V end lost 2 bases, the J end lost 8 bases, and 13 bases lay between the germline ends. The CDR3 length is 13 residues. CDR3 nucleotide sequence: TGTGCCTGGAGTTCACGGACACGCGAGCCCCAGCATTTT. Protein sequence: CAWSSRTREPQHF. The variable domain in full, with the rest retrieved from reference TRBV30 and TRBJ1-5, is SQTIHQWPATLVQPVGSPLSLECTVEGTSNPNLYWYRQAAGRGLQLLFYSVGIGQISSEVPQNLSASRPQDRQFILSSKKLLLSDSGFYLCAWSSRTREPQHFGDGTRLSIL.

In this sample, this clone turned up a few times. V is TRBV6-1 and J is TRBJ1-4; D remains ambiguous. Per germline, CDR1 MNHNS and CDR2 SASEGT. V was clipped by 1 base and J by 8 bases, with 14 bases between them. The length of the CDR3 is 15 residues. CDR3 amino acids: CASSEELFLREKLFF. The CDR3 bases are TGTGCCAGCAGTGAAGAGTTGTTTTTGAGGGAAAAACTGTTTTTT.

The chain joins TRBV29-1 to TRBJ1-3; D perhaps matches TRBD1 (5 bases). Germline V gene data show CDR1 as SQVTM and CDR2 as ANQGSEA. Deletions cut 4 bases from V and 2 bases from J, with 6 bases between. This CDR3 is 12 amino acids long. The CDR3 is CSVARAGNTIYF. Written as DNA, the CDR3 is TGCAGCGTTGCCAGGGCTGGAAACACCATATATTTT.

CDR3 sequence: CASSVRSFEKLFF. CDR3 bases: TGTGCCAGCAGCGTAAGGAGCTTTGAAAAACTGTTTTTT. The gene calls are TRBV9 and TRBJ1-4; D gene uncertain. Trimming removed 1 base at V and 7 bases at J, with 8 bases between. The CDR3 is 13 residues long. Germline V lookup: CDR1 SGDLS, CDR2 YYNGEE.

V usage is TRBV13 and J usage is TRBJ2-1, with a possible D match to TRBD2 (5 bases). Germline CDR1 and CDR2: PRHDT and FYEKMQ (reference sequence). This CDR3 is built from 17 residues. With 0 bases removed from V and 0 bases from J, the gap between germline ends came to 12 bases. The CDR3 spells CASSLGGRRVSYNEQFF. The CDR3 DNA sequence: TGTGCCAGCAGCTTAGGGGGGAGAAGGGTCTCCTACAATGAGCAGTTCTTC.

The chain is built from TRBV2 and TRBJ2-1, with D uncertain. CDR1 is SNHLY and CDR2 is FYNNEI in the germline V gene. This CDR3 spans 17 amino acids. The V and J ends lost 6 bases and 0 bases respectively, with 18 bases between them. CDR3 nucleotide sequence: TGTGCCAGCAGGCATACTTACAGTGAGAGCTCCTACAATGAGCAGTTCTTC. This encodes CASRHTYSESSYNEQFF.

This clone was found a few times. The CDR3 here is CASSPGQGTNEKLFF. CDR3 DNA: TGCGCCAGCAGCCCGGGACAGGGGACTAATGAAAAACTGTTTTTT. V is TRBV4-1 and J is TRBJ1-4, with 10 bases fitting TRBD1. CDR1 MGHRA and CDR2 YSYEKL come from the germline V gene. The junction had 1 base not matched to a gene; V was cut back by 4 bases and J by 2 bases. The CDR3 totals 15 residues.

This clone was observed a handful of times. This chain uses TRBV6-1 with TRBJ1-2, with D uncertain. The CDR3 length is 13 residues. Germline CDR1 reads MNHNS; CDR2 reads SASEGT. With 2 bases removed from V and 0 bases from J, the gap between germline ends came to 4 bases. CDR3: CASSESANYGYTF. The CDR3 nucleotides are TGTGCCAGCAGTGAATCGGCTAACTATGGCTACACCTTC.

This chain uses TRBV2 with TRBJ1-1; TRBD1 aligns across 8 bases. CDR1 SNHLY and CDR2 FYNNEI come from the germline V gene. V was clipped by 4 bases and J by 0 bases; unmatched bases: 4. The length of the CDR3 is 15 residues. The CDR3 here is CASSGDRSMNTEAFF. The CDR3 region has the DNA TGTGCCAGCAGTGGGGACAGGAGCATGAACACTGAAGCTTTCTTT.

CDR3 coding DNA: TGTGCCACCAAGCTTGTGCAGGGTGGAAAGACCCAGTACTTC. Amino acids: CATKLVQGGKTQYF. The J gene is TRBJ2-5, the V gene TRBV7-9; a possible D gene is TRBD1 (5 bases). Germline V CDR1 and CDR2: SEHNR, FQNEAQ (reference sequence). The ends were cut back, 10 bases at V and 6 bases at J, with 21 bases in the middle. This CDR3 comprises 14 residues. Together with reference TRBV7-9 and TRBJ2-5, the CDR3 gives the full variable domain: DTGVSQNPRHKITKRGQNVTFRCDPISEHNRLYWYRQTLGQGPEFLTYFQNEAQLEKSRLLSDRFSAERPKGSFSTLEIQRTEQGDSAMYLCATKLVQGGKTQYFGPGTRLLVL.

This clone has just a few counts. This sequence joins TRBV6-5 and TRBJ1-2, with 7 bases that match TRBD1. The CDR3 length is 13 residues. Losses at the gene ends were 4 bases for V and 4 bases for J; bases not matched to a gene: 3. Germline V lookup: CDR1 MNHEY, CDR2 SVGAGI. CDR3 protein: CASSSTGIYGYTF. Written as DNA, the CDR3 is TGTGCCAGCAGTTCGACAGGGATCTATGGCTACACCTTC.

This rearrangement joins TRBV7-8 to TRBJ1-6, with TRBD1 as a possible D gene (6 bases). The V end was cut by 6 bases, the J end by 10 bases, with 19 bases between. The CDR3 contains 15 residues. The germline gives CDR1 SGHVS, CDR2 FQNEAQ. The CDR3 loop is CASSMSGGARSPLHF. CDR3 nucleotide sequence: TGTGCCAGCAGTATGTCTGGGGGGGCGCGGTCACCCCTCCACTTT. Full variable domain (outside the CDR3, taken from reference TRBV7-8 and TRBJ1-6): GAGVSQSPRYKVAKRGQDVALRCDPISGHVSLFWYQQALGQGPEFLTYFQNEAQLDKSGLPSDRFFAERPEGSVSTLKIQRTQQEDSAVYLCASSMSGGARSPLHFGNGTRLTVT.

The chain has TRBV5-4 and TRBJ1-1; D is ambiguous. CDR1 and CDR2 from the germline V gene are SGHNT and YYREEE (reference sequence). This CDR3 comprises 15 residues. V lost 2 bases and J lost 4, with 15 bases in between. The CDR3 DNA sequence: TGTGCCAGCAGCTTTTACGGCGTTGGGCTCACTGAAGCTTTCTTT. As protein: CASSFYGVGLTEAFF.

The genes are TRBV4-1 and TRBJ1-2; D remains unclear. The length of the CDR3 is 16 residues. CDR1 and CDR2 from the germline V gene are MGHRA and YSYEKL. V was shortened by 0 bases and J by 4 bases, with 15 bases between the two germline ends. CDR3 coding DNA: TGCGCCAGCAGCCAAGAATTGACCCGGGTGAGCTATGGCTACACCTTC. The encoded protein is CASSQELTRVSYGYTF.

The rearrangement uses TRBV19 and TRBJ2-7; D is possibly TRBD1 (6 bases). The CDR3 extends over 15 amino acids. V dropped 3 bases and J dropped 4 bases, with 16 bases sitting between them. Germline CDR1 is LNHDA and CDR2 is SQIVND (reference sequence). CDR3 region: CASSINGQGPYEQYF. CDR3 nucleotide sequence: TGTGCCAGTAGTATTAACGGGCAGGGGCCATACGAGCAGTACTTC.

This clone is a singleton in its sample. The chain combines TRBV6-6 with TRBJ2-7, with D perhaps TRBD1 (6 bases). Germline V gene sequence: CDR1 MNHNY, CDR2 SVGAGI (reference sequence). The ends were cut back, 5 bases at V and 0 bases at J, with 11 bases in the middle. CDR3 length: 14 residues. CDR3 sequence reads: CASSNSDSSYEQYV. DNA for the CDR3: TGTGCCAGCAGTAATTCGGACAGCTCCTACGAGCAGTACGTC.